The 2 T cell receptor beta chains presented below share a single source sample, sequenced in a study of T cells after yellow fever vaccination. From the 5' RACE reads, TCRdb called clonotypes with MiXCR, one entry per CDR3 protein. The repertoire holds just under 600,000 distinct CDR3 sequences, with less than 15% as singletons. This material consisted of PBMCs, taken on the day of the yellow fever booster vaccination. The origin of the receptors is a man aged 25-40 years who received the YFV17D yellow fever vaccine.

This clonotype was seen more than once but under ten times. The chain is built from TRBV11-2 and TRBJ1-5; D ambiguous. This CDR3 has 14 amino acids. Germline CDR1 reads SGHAT; CDR2 reads FQNNGV. The V gene lost 1 base and the J gene lost 4 bases, with 8 bases spanning the gap. The DNA for the CDR3 is TGTGCCAGCAGCTTAGGGCGGGAAAATCAGCCCCAGCATTTT. Translated, it gives CASSLGRENQPQHF.

The V call is TRBV20-1, the J call TRBJ1-4; no clear D. The CDR3 totals 15 residues. Trimming stripped 2 bases from V and 5 bases from J, with 15 bases between. Germline CDR1 reads DFQATT; CDR2 reads SNEGSKA (reference sequence). CDR3 in DNA: TGCAGTGCTAGAAAAGTTGAACAACCCAATGAAAAACTGTTTTTT. This sequence encodes CSARKVEQPNEKLFF.